These T cell receptor beta chains were read from a single sample in a study of liver allograft versus peripheral blood T cells. MiXCR was run by TCRdb on the reads, yielding one entry per CDR3 protein. In the table there are about 5,300 distinct CDR3 sequences, 15% to 20% of which are singletons. These receptors were obtained from a human patient who had a liver transplant. Some of these T cells may belong to the graft donor. Each CDR3 is given with its conserved first and last residue. Each record gives: J gene, clone size, D gene, V gene, CDR3 DNA, CDR3 protein. A D gene is named only where the DNA matches it firmly. Clone size is shown for a subset of rows, as once, few, many or a class of expanded clone.

j_gene: TRBJ2-7; abundance: medium-sized; d_gene: NA; v_gene: TRBV27; CDR3nt: TGTGCCAGCAGAAAAACAGGCCTTAGCTCCTACGAGCAGTACTTC; CDR3aa: CASRKTGLSSYEQYF
j_gene: TRBJ1-6; abundance: medium-sized; d_gene: NA; v_gene: TRBV12-3/TRBV12-4; CDR3nt: TGTGCCAGCAGTTACAGGGTTAATTCACCCCTCCACTTT; CDR3aa: CASSYRVNSPLHF
j_gene: TRBJ1-2; abundance: NA; d_gene: NA; v_gene: TRBV10-3; CDR3nt: TGTGCCATCAGTGAGACGGTCTCTAACTATGGCTACACCTTC; CDR3aa: CAISETVSNYGYTF
j_gene: TRBJ1-6; abundance: medium-sized; d_gene: NA; v_gene: TRBV28; CDR3nt: TGTGCCAGCAGTTTACGGTCACCCCTCCACTTT; CDR3aa: CASSLRSPLHF
j_gene: TRBJ1-3; abundance: medium-sized; d_gene: NA; v_gene: TRBV12-3/TRBV12-4; CDR3nt: TGTGCCAGCAGTCCCTCGGTTGGAAACACCATATATTTT; CDR3aa: CASSPSVGNTIYF
j_gene: TRBJ1-2; abundance: few; d_gene: NA; v_gene: TRBV5-5; CDR3nt: TGTGCCAGCGGATTGACCGGACAGCCGGAGGTCTATGGCTACACCTTC; CDR3aa: CASGLTGQPEVYGYTF
j_gene: TRBJ2-7; abundance: NA; d_gene: NA; v_gene: TRBV5-5; CDR3nt: TGTGCCAGCAGCTTGGGGCAGGAGAACTACGAGCAGTACTTC; CDR3aa: CASSLGQENYEQYF
j_gene: TRBJ2-7; abundance: many; d_gene: TRBD2; v_gene: TRBV7-2; CDR3nt: TGTGCCAGCAGCTTAGCGGGACTAGACTACGAGCAGTACTTC; CDR3aa: CASSLAGLDYEQYF
j_gene: TRBJ2-1; abundance: once; d_gene: TRBD2; v_gene: TRBV7-2; CDR3nt: TGTGCCAGCAGCAAGACTAGCGGGAGGGCCCCCGAGCAGTTCTTC; CDR3aa: CASSKTSGRAPEQFF
j_gene: TRBJ2-1; abundance: medium-sized; d_gene: TRBD2; v_gene: TRBV6-2/TRBV6-3; CDR3nt: TGTGCCAGCAGACCAAGCCCCGGGACTATGAGGGAGAATGAGCAGTTCTTC; CDR3aa: CASRPSPGTMRENEQFF
j_gene: TRBJ1-5; abundance: NA; d_gene: NA; v_gene: TRBV5-1; CDR3nt: TGCGCCAGCAGGAAGACAGCGGGAAGCAATCAGCCCCAGCATTTT; CDR3aa: CASRKTAGSNQPQHF
j_gene: TRBJ2-7; abundance: few; d_gene: TRBD2; v_gene: TRBV28; CDR3nt: TGTGCCAGCAGTTTAAGCGGGAGGGTTTCCTACGAGCAGTACTTC; CDR3aa: CASSLSGRVSYEQYF
j_gene: TRBJ1-5; abundance: medium-sized; d_gene: NA; v_gene: TRBV28; CDR3nt: TGTGCCAGCAGTTTTCAGGGTTGGCAGCCCCAGCATTTT; CDR3aa: CASSFQGWQPQHF
j_gene: TRBJ1-5; abundance: few; d_gene: TRBD1; v_gene: TRBV7-9; CDR3nt: TGTGCCAGCTCACAGGGGCGTCAGCCCCAGCATTTT; CDR3aa: CASSQGRQPQHF
j_gene: TRBJ1-5; abundance: few; d_gene: NA; v_gene: TRBV11-2; CDR3nt: TGTGCCAGCAGCTTGTTTCGATGGGGGAATCAGCCCCAGCATTTT; CDR3aa: CASSLFRWGNQPQHF
j_gene: TRBJ2-3; abundance: many; d_gene: TRBD2; v_gene: TRBV15; CDR3nt: TGTGCCACCAGCCCCGGGGGGGGAGGGGGAGATACGCAGTATTTT; CDR3aa: CATSPGGGGGDTQYF
j_gene: TRBJ2-7; abundance: few; d_gene: NA; v_gene: TRBV5-5; CDR3nt: TGTGCCAGCAGCTTGGCGCGACAGGCAACACTCTACGAGCAGTACTTC; CDR3aa: CASSLARQATLYEQYF
j_gene: TRBJ1-5; abundance: medium-sized; d_gene: NA; v_gene: TRBV5-4; CDR3nt: TGTGCCAGCAGCTCCGGCCCCTCCGGCGGTCAGCCCCAGCATTTT; CDR3aa: CASSSGPSGGQPQHF
j_gene: TRBJ2-7; abundance: many; d_gene: NA; v_gene: TRBV7-2; CDR3nt: TGTGCCAGCAGCTTTCTAGACAGGCCCCCAGAGTTGTACTTC; CDR3aa: CASSFLDRPPELYF
j_gene: TRBJ2-1; abundance: medium-sized; d_gene: TRBD2; v_gene: TRBV5-4; CDR3nt: TGTGCCAGCAGCTTGAGATTTACTAGCGGGGACTACAATGAGCAGTTCTTC; CDR3aa: CASSLRFTSGDYNEQFF
j_gene: TRBJ2-4; abundance: medium-sized; d_gene: NA; v_gene: TRBV27; CDR3nt: TGTGCCAGCAGTTCTCTAGCCAAAAACATTCAGTACTTC; CDR3aa: CASSSLAKNIQYF
j_gene: TRBJ2-3; abundance: few; d_gene: TRBD2; v_gene: TRBV20-1; CDR3nt: TGCAGTGCCCTCTCTGGGGGACTAGCGGGAGATCCGGATACGCAGTATTTT; CDR3aa: CSALSGGLAGDPDTQYF
j_gene: TRBJ2-7; abundance: few; d_gene: NA; v_gene: TRBV12-5; CDR3nt: TGTGCTAGTGGTTTGGTTGCAGGGGACGAGCAGTACTTC; CDR3aa: CASGLVAGDEQYF
j_gene: TRBJ2-1; abundance: medium-sized; d_gene: TRBD2; v_gene: TRBV28; CDR3nt: TGTGCCAGCAGTCTCACTAGCGGGAGGTACAATGAGCAGTTCTTC; CDR3aa: CASSLTSGRYNEQFF
j_gene: TRBJ2-2; abundance: many; d_gene: NA; v_gene: TRBV5-6; CDR3nt: TGTGCCAGCAGCTACGACAGAACCGGGGAGCTGTTTTTT; CDR3aa: CASSYDRTGELFF
j_gene: TRBJ2-1; abundance: medium-sized; d_gene: NA; v_gene: TRBV18; CDR3nt: TGTGCCAGCTCACCACGTACCGATAGTGTGAATGAGCAGTTCTTC; CDR3aa: CASSPRTDSVNEQFF
j_gene: TRBJ2-1; abundance: medium-sized; d_gene: NA; v_gene: TRBV20-1; CDR3nt: TGCAGTGCTAGAGGGGGAGGTGAGCAGTTCTTC; CDR3aa: CSARGGGEQFF
j_gene: TRBJ2-3; abundance: NA; d_gene: TRBD2; v_gene: TRBV7-3; CDR3nt: TGTGCCAGCAGCCCAGCGGGAGGGTTAGATACGCAGTATTTT; CDR3aa: CASSPAGGLDTQYF
j_gene: TRBJ2-7; abundance: medium-sized; d_gene: NA; v_gene: TRBV20-1; CDR3nt: TGCAGTGCTTGGACGGACTCCTACGAGCAGTACTTC; CDR3aa: CSAWTDSYEQYF
j_gene: TRBJ2-7; abundance: medium-sized; d_gene: NA; v_gene: TRBV12-3/TRBV12-4; CDR3nt: TGTGCCAGCAGTTCATCCTTGACCGGCCTGCGGACCTACGAGCAGTACTTC; CDR3aa: CASSSSLTGLRTYEQYF
j_gene: TRBJ1-5; abundance: medium-sized; d_gene: NA; v_gene: TRBV7-2; CDR3nt: TGTGCCAGCAGCCACCCGGGCGATCAGCCCCAGCATTTT; CDR3aa: CASSHPGDQPQHF
j_gene: TRBJ1-1; abundance: NA; d_gene: NA; v_gene: TRBV18; CDR3nt: TGTGCCAGCTCACCACCGGGGGGACAGAACACTGAAGCTTTCTTT; CDR3aa: CASSPPGGQNTEAFF
j_gene: TRBJ2-1; abundance: medium-sized; d_gene: TRBD2; v_gene: TRBV18; CDR3nt: TGTGCCAGCTCCCGCGGGACTAGCGGGAACAATGAGCAGTTCTTC; CDR3aa: CASSRGTSGNNEQFF
j_gene: TRBJ2-1; abundance: many; d_gene: NA; v_gene: TRBV20-1; CDR3nt: TGCAGTGCTAGCGAAAGCAACTACAATGAGCAGTTCTTC; CDR3aa: CSASESNYNEQFF
j_gene: TRBJ2-5; abundance: medium-sized; d_gene: TRBD2; v_gene: TRBV9; CDR3nt: TGTGCCAGCAGCGTAGCTAGCGGACAAGAGACCCAGTACTTC; CDR3aa: CASSVASGQETQYF
j_gene: TRBJ1-2; abundance: medium-sized; d_gene: NA; v_gene: TRBV28; CDR3nt: TGTGCCAGCAGTTTATCACCCAGGGGCCGGCGGGGCTATGGCTACACCTTC; CDR3aa: CASSLSPRGRRGYGYTF
j_gene: TRBJ1-4; abundance: NA; d_gene: NA; v_gene: TRBV4-3; CDR3nt: TGCGCCAGCAGCCCGGTCCCTGCAACTAATGAAAAACTGTTTTTT; CDR3aa: CASSPVPATNEKLFF
j_gene: TRBJ2-5; abundance: NA; d_gene: NA; v_gene: TRBV5-4; CDR3nt: TGTGCCAGCAGCTTTCAAGAGACCCAGTACTTC; CDR3aa: CASSFQETQYF
j_gene: TRBJ2-2; abundance: medium-sized; d_gene: TRBD1; v_gene: TRBV10-3; CDR3nt: TGTGCCATCGGACAGGGGCGACCCGGGGAGCTGTTTTTT; CDR3aa: CAIGQGRPGELFF
j_gene: TRBJ2-2; abundance: medium-sized; d_gene: NA; v_gene: TRBV30; CDR3nt: TGTGCCTGGAGTATTCTCGTCGAGGCTGCCACCGGGGAGCTGTTTTTT; CDR3aa: CAWSILVEAATGELFF
j_gene: TRBJ2-3; abundance: medium-sized; d_gene: TRBD2; v_gene: TRBV6-6; CDR3nt: TGTGCCAGCAGTGAGAGCGGGAGGTATAGCACAGATACGCAGTATTTT; CDR3aa: CASSESGRYSTDTQYF
j_gene: TRBJ1-1; abundance: NA; d_gene: NA; v_gene: TRBV7-9; CDR3nt: TGTGCCAGCAGCTTAATGTCGCAGAACACTGAAGCTTTCTTT; CDR3aa: CASSLMSQNTEAFF
j_gene: TRBJ1-2; abundance: large; d_gene: TRBD1; v_gene: TRBV24-1; CDR3nt: TGTGCCACCAGTGATCGGTACGAGACAGGGGACTATGGCTACACCTTC; CDR3aa: CATSDRYETGDYGYTF
j_gene: TRBJ1-1; abundance: many; d_gene: TRBD1; v_gene: TRBV19; CDR3nt: TGTGCCAGTAGTGGGACAGGGATGAACACTGAAGCTTTCTTT; CDR3aa: CASSGTGMNTEAFF
j_gene: TRBJ2-7; abundance: many; d_gene: NA; v_gene: TRBV28; CDR3nt: TGTGCCAGCAGTTTATTTGGGACTGTGAGCTCCTACGAGCAGTACTTC; CDR3aa: CASSLFGTVSSYEQYF
j_gene: TRBJ1-1; abundance: NA; d_gene: TRBD1; v_gene: TRBV19; CDR3nt: TGTGCCAGTAGTACGACAGGGCGAACTGAAGCTTTCTTT; CDR3aa: CASSTTGRTEAFF
j_gene: TRBJ1-2; abundance: medium-sized; d_gene: TRBD1; v_gene: TRBV6-5; CDR3nt: TGTGCCAGCAGCCCCACTACCGGGACAGGGAGCTATGGCTACACCTTC; CDR3aa: CASSPTTGTGSYGYTF
j_gene: TRBJ2-7; abundance: many; d_gene: NA; v_gene: TRBV28; CDR3nt: TGTGCCAGCAGTTTAGCAGGCTACGAGCAGTACTTC; CDR3aa: CASSLAGYEQYF
j_gene: TRBJ1-5; abundance: medium-sized; d_gene: NA; v_gene: TRBV6-6; CDR3nt: TGTGCCAGCAGTTTTTCGAATAATCAGCCCCAGCATTTT; CDR3aa: CASSFSNNQPQHF
j_gene: TRBJ2-3; abundance: NA; d_gene: TRBD2; v_gene: TRBV5-6; CDR3nt: TGTGCCAGCAGGCTTATAGCGGGGTATAGCACAGATACGCAGTATTTT; CDR3aa: CASRLIAGYSTDTQYF
j_gene: TRBJ2-1; abundance: NA; d_gene: TRBD1; v_gene: TRBV18; CDR3nt: TGTGCCAGCTCTCCCGGGACAGGGGGCTACAATGAGCAGTTCTTC; CDR3aa: CASSPGTGGYNEQFF
j_gene: TRBJ1-2; abundance: medium-sized; d_gene: NA; v_gene: TRBV6-1; CDR3nt: TGTGCCAGCAGTGAATCTCCGACCGGCATCTATGGCTACACCTTC; CDR3aa: CASSESPTGIYGYTF
j_gene: TRBJ1-5; abundance: medium-sized; d_gene: TRBD1; v_gene: TRBV6-2/TRBV6-3; CDR3nt: TGTGCCAGCAGTTACTCGAGGGGGCCCAACCCCCGCAATCAGCCCCAGCATTTT; CDR3aa: CASSYSRGPNPRNQPQHF
j_gene: TRBJ1-5; abundance: medium-sized; d_gene: NA; v_gene: TRBV6-1; CDR3nt: TGTGCCAGCAGAGAGGACCGCCCCAATCAGCCCCAGCATTTT; CDR3aa: CASREDRPNQPQHF
j_gene: TRBJ1-3; abundance: medium-sized; d_gene: NA; v_gene: TRBV7-2; CDR3nt: TGTGCCATCGGACGGCCCTCTGGAAACACCATATATTTT; CDR3aa: CAIGRPSGNTIYF
j_gene: TRBJ1-2; abundance: large; d_gene: TRBD1; v_gene: TRBV10-3; CDR3nt: TGTGCCATCAGTGAGTCGAAGGGGACAGGGGGTCACTATGGCTACACCTTC; CDR3aa: CAISESKGTGGHYGYTF